Listed here is a single T cell receptor beta chain. This entry belongs to a study of blood T cell repertoires in COVID-19. At the level of the study: Donors in the United States, Italy and Spain gave samples during acute or convalescent COVID-19. PBMCs, B-cell-depleted T cells, or T cells provided the cDNA or gDNA that made up the material.

How the authors handled the data: By means of reference gene primer amplification, nucleated cell counts were estimated. The table came from immunoSEQ multiplex PCR; TCRdb's copy has only in-frame clones and leaves some out. That table gives V, J and clone size, and the DNA gave D and trimming. Of approximately 58,000 clones listed, 90% to 95% are singletons. Source material: peripheral blood. The TCR comes from a human donor in a cohort sampled during active COVID-19.

The CDR3 DNA follows: TGTGCCAGCAGTTTACGAGATAGTCAAGAGACCCAGTACTTC. As protein: CASSLRDSQETQYF. V gene TRBV28 combines with J gene TRBJ2-5; no definite D call. Trimming left V 2 bases short and J 2 bases short, with 9 bases between. Germline CDR1 reads MDHEN; CDR2 reads SYDVKM. This CDR3 region has 14 residues.